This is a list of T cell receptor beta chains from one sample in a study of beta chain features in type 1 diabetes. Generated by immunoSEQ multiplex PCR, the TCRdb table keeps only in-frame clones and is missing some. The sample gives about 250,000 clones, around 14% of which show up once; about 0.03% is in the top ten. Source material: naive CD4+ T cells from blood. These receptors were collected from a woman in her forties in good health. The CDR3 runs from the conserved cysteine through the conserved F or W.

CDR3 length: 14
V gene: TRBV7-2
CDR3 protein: CASSWTGGRREQYF

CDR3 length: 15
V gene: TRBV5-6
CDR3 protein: CASSYRDRGADTQYF

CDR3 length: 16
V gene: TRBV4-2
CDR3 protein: CASSQEGARRTGELFF

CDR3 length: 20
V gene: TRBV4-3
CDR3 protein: CASSQDPGGGEGLAKNIQYF

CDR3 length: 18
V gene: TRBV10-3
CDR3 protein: CAISETGLAGVNTGELFF

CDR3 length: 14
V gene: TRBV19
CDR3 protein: CASHRGHDNQPQHF

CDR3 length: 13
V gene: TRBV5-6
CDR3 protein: CASSGQPNTEAFF

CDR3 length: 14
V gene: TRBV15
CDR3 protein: CATSIDRGIGEQYF

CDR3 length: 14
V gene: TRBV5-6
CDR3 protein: CASSDGDRLGEQYF

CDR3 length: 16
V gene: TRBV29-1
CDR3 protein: CSILSRPGRSTDTQYF

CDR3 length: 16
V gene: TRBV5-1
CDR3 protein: CASSPGTGIVDTEAFF

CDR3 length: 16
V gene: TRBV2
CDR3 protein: CASSELRGHPTDTQYF

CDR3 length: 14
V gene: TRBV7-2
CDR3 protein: CASSLMGTDTEAFF

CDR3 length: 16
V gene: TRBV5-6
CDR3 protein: CASSLPRGLGTGELFF

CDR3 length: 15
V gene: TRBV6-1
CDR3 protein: CASSGVAGGGQTQYF

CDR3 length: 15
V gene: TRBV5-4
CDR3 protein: CASSPGSGAYNEQFF

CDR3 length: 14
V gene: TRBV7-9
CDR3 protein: CASNLMGLGETQYF

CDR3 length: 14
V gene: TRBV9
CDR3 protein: CASSARQGGDEQYF

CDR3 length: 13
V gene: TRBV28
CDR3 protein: CASKAGGTDTQYF

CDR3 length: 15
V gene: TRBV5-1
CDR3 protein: CASSWTGSKQETQYF

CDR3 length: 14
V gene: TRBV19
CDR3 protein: CASSILSGANVLTF

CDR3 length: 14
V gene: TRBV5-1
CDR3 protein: CASSLAVGGAEAFF

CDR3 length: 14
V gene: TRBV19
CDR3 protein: CASSIGDNTGELFF

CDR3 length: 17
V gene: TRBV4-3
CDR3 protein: CASSQDPSSGGRHTQYF

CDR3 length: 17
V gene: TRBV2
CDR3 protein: CASSEVILAGDQETQYF

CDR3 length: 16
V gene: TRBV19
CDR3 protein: CASTNGPTGINQPQHF

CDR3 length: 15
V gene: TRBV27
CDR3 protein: CASSLSGGPGNTIYF

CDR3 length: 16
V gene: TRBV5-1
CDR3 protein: CASSLKQGSPNEKLFF

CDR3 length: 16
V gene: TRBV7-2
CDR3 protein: CASSPRLGGSYNEQFF

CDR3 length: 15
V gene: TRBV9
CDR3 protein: CASSATPILAHTQYF

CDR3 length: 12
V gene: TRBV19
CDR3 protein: CASSYRGEKLFF

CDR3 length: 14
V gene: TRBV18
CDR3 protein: CASSIGQSEETQYF

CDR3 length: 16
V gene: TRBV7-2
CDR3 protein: CASSALAGGSTDTQYF

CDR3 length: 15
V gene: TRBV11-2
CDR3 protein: CASSLGAGPGGELFF

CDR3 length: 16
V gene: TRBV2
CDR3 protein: CASSEQGGASNQPQHF